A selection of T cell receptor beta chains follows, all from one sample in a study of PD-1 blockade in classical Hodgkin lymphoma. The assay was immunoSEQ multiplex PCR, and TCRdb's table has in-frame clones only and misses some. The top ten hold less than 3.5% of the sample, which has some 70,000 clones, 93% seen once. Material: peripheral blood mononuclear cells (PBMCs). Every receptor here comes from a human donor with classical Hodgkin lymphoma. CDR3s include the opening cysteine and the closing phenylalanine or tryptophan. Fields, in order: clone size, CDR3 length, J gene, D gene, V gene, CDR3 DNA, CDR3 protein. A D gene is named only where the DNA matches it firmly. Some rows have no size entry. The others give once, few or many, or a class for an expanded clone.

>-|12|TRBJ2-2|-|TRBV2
TGTGCCCTCGTGGGCAAGGGCGGGGAGCTGTTTTTT
CALVGKGGELFF
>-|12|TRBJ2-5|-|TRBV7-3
TGTGCCAGCAGCTTAGAACAGGGGACCCAGTACTTC
CASSLEQGTQYF
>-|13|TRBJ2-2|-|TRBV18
TGTGCCAGCTCACACGGGATTACCGGGGAGCTGTTTTTT
CASSHGITGELFF
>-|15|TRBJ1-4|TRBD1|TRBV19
TGTGCCAGTAGTAGGGGACAGGGGGGCAGTGAAAAACTGTTTTTT
CASSRGQGGSEKLFF
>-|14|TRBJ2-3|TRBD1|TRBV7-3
TGTGCCAGCAGCTTCACAGGGGGGCCAGATACGCAGTATTTT
CASSFTGGPDTQYF
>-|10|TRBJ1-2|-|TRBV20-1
TGCAGTGCTCCTAACTATGGCTACACCTTC
CSAPNYGYTF
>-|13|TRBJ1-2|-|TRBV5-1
TGCGCCAGCAGCTTGGACGGTAACTATGGCTACACCTTC
CASSLDGNYGYTF
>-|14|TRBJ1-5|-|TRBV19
TGTGCCAGTAGTATAGGGAGTCGCAATCAGCCCCAGCATTTT
CASSIGSRNQPQHF
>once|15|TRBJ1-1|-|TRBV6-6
TGTGCCAGCAGCCCACCAAAGGGGCAGAAGGATGAAGCTTTCTTT
CASSPPKGQKDEAFF
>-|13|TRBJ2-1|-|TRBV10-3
TGTGCCATCAGTGAGCACGGGGGCAATGAGCAGTTCTTC
CAISEHGGNEQFF
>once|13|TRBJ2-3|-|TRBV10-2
TGCGCCAGCAGACCGGCCCGCACAGATACGCAGTATTTT
CASRPARTDTQYF
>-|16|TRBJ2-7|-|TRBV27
TGTGCCAGCAGTTCATACCGGGACGGAACTCACTACGAGCAGTACTTC
CASSSYRDGTHYEQYF
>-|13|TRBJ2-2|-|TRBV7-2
TGTGCCAGCAGACCACTCCGGGGCGGGGAGCTGTTTTTT
CASRPLRGGELFF
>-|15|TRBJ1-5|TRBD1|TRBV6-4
TGTGCCAGCCGTCCGGACAGGGGGCATGGTCAGCCCCAGCATTTT
CASRPDRGHGQPQHF
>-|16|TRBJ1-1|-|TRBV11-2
TGTGCCAGCAGCTTAGATTCTGGAGGGCTACGGGCTGGTGCTTTCTTT
CASSLDSGGLRAGAFF
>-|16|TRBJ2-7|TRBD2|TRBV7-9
TGTGCCAGCAGCTTTGGAGGCGGCGGGGGGACCTACGAGCAGTACTTC
CASSFGGGGGTYEQYF
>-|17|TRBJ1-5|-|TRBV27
TGTGCCAGCAGTTTGGGAAGGACAGCTGATGACAATCAGCCCCAGCATTTT
CASSLGRTADDNQPQHF
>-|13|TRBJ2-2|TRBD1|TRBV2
TGTGCCAGCCGGACAGGGTTGACCGGGGAGCTGTTTTTT
CASRTGLTGELFF
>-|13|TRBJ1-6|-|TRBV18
TGTGCCAGCTCACCAAACAGAAATTCACCCCTCCACTTT
CASSPNRNSPLHF
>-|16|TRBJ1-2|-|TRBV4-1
TGCGCCAGCAGCCAAGGAGGGACATTTGCTAACTATGGCTACACCTTC
CASSQGGTFANYGYTF
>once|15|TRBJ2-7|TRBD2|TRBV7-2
TGTGCCAGCAGCTTAAGGCGGGAGGCCGCCTACGAGCAGTACTTC
CASSLRREAAYEQYF
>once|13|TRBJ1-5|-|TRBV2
TGTGCCAGCAGTCCACAGGGTAATCAGCCCCAGCATTTT
CASSPQGNQPQHF
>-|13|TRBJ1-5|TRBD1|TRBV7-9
TGTGCCAGCAGCTTCCAGGGGGACCAGCCCCAGCATTTT
CASSFQGDQPQHF
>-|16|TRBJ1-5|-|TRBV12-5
TGTGCTAGTGCCCCGAGCGGGGGTTCGGGCAATCAGCCCCAGCATTTT
CASAPSGGSGNQPQHF
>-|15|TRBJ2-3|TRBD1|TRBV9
TGTGCCAGCAGCGTATACGCAGGGGGCTCAGATACGCAGTATTTT
CASSVYAGGSDTQYF
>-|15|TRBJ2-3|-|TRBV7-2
TGTGCCAGCAGCTTCTCCGCGATGATCACAGATACGCAGTATTTT
CASSFSAMITDTQYF
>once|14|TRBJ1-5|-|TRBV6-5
TGTGCCAGCGGAACAGGGTTCGGCAATCAGCCCCAGCATTTT
CASGTGFGNQPQHF
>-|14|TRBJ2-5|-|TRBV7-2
TGTGCCAGCAGCCCTTTCGACAGTCAAGAGACCCAGTACTTC
CASSPFDSQETQYF
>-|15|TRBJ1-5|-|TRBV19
TGTGCCAGTAGTCGGGGAGGCTATAGCAATCAGCCCCAGCATTTT
CASSRGGYSNQPQHF
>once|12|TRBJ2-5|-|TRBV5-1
TGCGCCAGCAGCCCCTACCAAGAGACCCAGTACTTC
CASSPYQETQYF
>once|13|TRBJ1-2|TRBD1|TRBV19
TGTGCCAGTAGGACAGGGGGCGCGTATGGCTACACCTTC
CASRTGGAYGYTF
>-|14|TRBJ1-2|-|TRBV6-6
TGTGCCAGCAGTTTGGGCCTTAGCCACTATGGCTACACCTTC
CASSLGLSHYGYTF
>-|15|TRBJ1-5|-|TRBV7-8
TGTGCCAGCAGCCAATCGGGGGCTAGCAATCAGCCCCAGCATTTT
CASSQSGASNQPQHF
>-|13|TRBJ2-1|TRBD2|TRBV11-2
TGTGCCAGCAGGCGCGGGAGCAGGAATGAGCAGTTCTTC
CASRRGSRNEQFF
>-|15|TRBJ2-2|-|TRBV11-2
TGTGCCAGCAGCCACGGTGGGGTGAACACCGGGGAGCTGTTTTTT
CASSHGGVNTGELFF
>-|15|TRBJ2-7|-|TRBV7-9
TGTGCCAGCAGCTTAAGCGGGACACTGTCCTACGAGCAGTACTTC
CASSLSGTLSYEQYF
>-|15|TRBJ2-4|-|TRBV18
TGTGCCAGCTCACTCGACCCCGGCGCCAAAAACATTCAGTACTTC
CASSLDPGAKNIQYF
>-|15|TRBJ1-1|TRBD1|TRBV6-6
TGTGCCAGCAAGAACCCGGGACAGGGGAACACTGAAGCTTTCTTT
CASKNPGQGNTEAFF
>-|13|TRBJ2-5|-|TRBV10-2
TGCGCCAGCAGAGAGCGGGTTGCAGAGACCCAGTACTTC
CASRERVAETQYF
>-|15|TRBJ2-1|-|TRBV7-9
TGTGCCAGCAGCTTAGATCGGGCCCCCTACAATGAGCAGTTCTTC
CASSLDRAPYNEQFF
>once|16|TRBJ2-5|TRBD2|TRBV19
TGTGCCAGTAGCCCCCGGCCCGGGACTAGCAAAGAGACCCAGTACTTC
CASSPRPGTSKETQYF
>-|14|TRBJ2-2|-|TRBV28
TGTGCCAGCAGCACCGAATTGAACACCGGGGAGCTGTTTTTT
CASSTELNTGELFF
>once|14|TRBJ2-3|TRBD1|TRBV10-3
TGTGCCATCAGCGCGGACAGGAGCACAGATACGCAGTATTTT
CAISADRSTDTQYF
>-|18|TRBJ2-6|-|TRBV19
TGTGCCATCTCCCCCGGGAACCCCCGATGGTCTGGGGCCAACGTCCTGACTTTC
CAISPGNPRWSGANVLTF
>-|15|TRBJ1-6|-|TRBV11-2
TGTGCCAGCAGAACTAACTCAAATGAAAATTCACCCCTCCACTTT
CASRTNSNENSPLHF
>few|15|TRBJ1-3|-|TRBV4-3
TGCGCCAGCAGCCAAGACAGGGGCCAAGGAAACACCATATATTTT
CASSQDRGQGNTIYF
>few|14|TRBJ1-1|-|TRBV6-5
TGTGCCAGCAGTTACCTCACAGGGTCCACCGAAGCTTTCTTT
CASSYLTGSTEAFF
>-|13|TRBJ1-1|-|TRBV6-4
TGTGCCAGCAGTCGGCAGCCGAACACTGAAGCTTTCTTT
CASSRQPNTEAFF
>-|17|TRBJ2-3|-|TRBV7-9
TGTGCCAGCAGCTTACTTCTTAACAGGGCAGGCACAGATACGCAGTATTTT
CASSLLLNRAGTDTQYF
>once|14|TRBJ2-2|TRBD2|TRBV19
TGTGCCAGTAGTAAAGGGACTAGCGGCCGGGAGCTGTTTTTT
CASSKGTSGRELFF
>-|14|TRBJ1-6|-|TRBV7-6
TGTGCCAGCAGCTTAAGGGCCCCAGCCTCACCCCTCCACTTT
CASSLRAPASPLHF
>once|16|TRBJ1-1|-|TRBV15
TGTGCCACCAGCAGAGGGGGGGGCAGGGTCGACACTGAAGCTTTCTTT
CATSRGGGRVDTEAFF
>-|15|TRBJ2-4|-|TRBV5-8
TGTGCCAGCAGTCCCTACAGGGTTGCCAAAAACATTCAGTACTTC
CASSPYRVAKNIQYF
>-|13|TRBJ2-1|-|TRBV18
TGTGCCAGCTCACTTGGACTAAGGGATGAGCAGTTCTTC
CASSLGLRDEQFF
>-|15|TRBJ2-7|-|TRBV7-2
TGTGCCAGCAGCTTATGGGGGCAGGGGATTGCCGAGCAGTACTTC
CASSLWGQGIAEQYF